This TCR beta chain was observed in a study of shared clonotypes between healthy human individuals. Naivety among CD8 cells was defined by CD45RO negativity and positive CCR7 selection, thereby excluding terminally differentiated effector memory CD45RA+ cells. Assay: immunoSEQ multiplex PCR; the TCRdb copy retains only in-frame clones and omits some. The sample yields 600,000 or so clones, about 98% seen once. About this clone itself: Its specificity is unknown.

Germline lookup yields CDR1 SGHTS and CDR2 YDEGEE. CDR3 length: 15 residues. Trimming took off 0 bases at V and 0 bases at J, with 7 bases between the two ends. General observations from the study: Rarefaction showed sorted-subset sequencing was incomplete despite large depth. Clonotype sharing among the donors was expected to vary with sequencing depth. On the whole, naive subsets had larger estimated richness than memory subsets had. Non-shared clonotypes had lower generation probabilities than those shared by all four donors.

The sequenced sample consisted of naive CD8+ T cells sorted from blood. The TCR was taken from a man aged 30 to 45 in good health. This chain joins TRBV5-8 and TRBJ2-1, with a weak D call TRBD2 (5 bases). CDR3 DNA sequence: TGTGCCAGCAGCTTGGAAGCGGCCTCCTACAATGAGCAGTTCTTC. It is translated as CASSLEAASYNEQFF.